These 32 T cell receptor beta chains originate from one sample sequenced in a study of blood T cell repertoires in COVID-19. Generated by immunoSEQ multiplex PCR, the TCRdb table keeps only in-frame clones and is missing some. The sample shows about 120,000 clones, 90% of them seen only once. The material sequenced was peripheral blood. Every receptor here comes from a human donor with active COVID-19. The donor label of this sample is uncertain.

The chain uses TRBV12-3 or TRBV12-4 and TRBJ1-1; maybe TRBD1 (5 bases). This CDR3 is built from 13 residues. Trimming pared 6 bases from V and 4 bases from J, leaving 12 bases between. The CDR3 DNA sequence: TGTGCCAGCAGGTACCAGGGCATCACTGAAGCTTTCTTT. It yields the protein CASRYQGITEAFF.

The CDR3 sequence: CASSQVTAFNVSYNEQFF. The CDR3 DNA follows: TGTGCCAGCAGCCAAGTCACAGCTTTCAACGTCTCCTACAATGAGCAGTTCTTC. V is TRBV3-1 (or the pseudogene TRBV3-2) and J is TRBJ2-1; D remains ambiguous. The V gene's germline CDR1 is LGHDT and CDR2 YNNKEL (reference sequence). The length of the CDR3 is 18 residues. V dropped 1 base and J dropped 0 bases, with 16 bases sitting between them.

The J gene is TRBJ1-2, the V gene TRBV9; 7 bases are shared with TRBD1. The CDR3 is 15 amino acids. V lost 4 bases, J lost 1 base, and 7 bases stayed unmatched. Germline V gene lookup returns CDR1 SGDLS and CDR2 YYNGEE. The CDR3 region is CASSPTGTVNYGYTF. The CDR3 region has the DNA TGTGCCAGCAGCCCCACCGGGACAGTTAACTATGGCTACACCTTC. Together with reference TRBV9 and TRBJ1-2, the CDR3 gives the full variable domain: DSGVTQTPKHLITATGQRVTLRCSPRSGDLSVYWYQQSLDQGLQFLIQYYNGEERAKGNILERFSAQQFPDLHSELNLSSLELGDSALYFCASSPTGTVNYGYTFGSGTRLTVV.

The chain employs TRBV3-1 (or the pseudogene TRBV3-2) and TRBJ2-7; 8 bases are shared with TRBD1. Germline CDR1 reads LGHDT; CDR2 reads YNNKEL (reference sequence). The CDR3 length is 15 residues. Trimming cost V 4 bases and J 3 bases; bases outside gene matches: 8. The CDR3 nucleotides read TGTGCCAGCAGCCCTGGACAGGGTCGTTTCTACGAGCAGTACTTC. This gives the protein CASSPGQGRFYEQYF.

This clone was recorded once. This chain links TRBV4-3 with TRBJ2-2, with 7 bases identical to TRBD2. Trimming cost V 1 base and J 4 bases; bases outside gene matches: 3. Germline V gene lookup returns CDR1 LGHNA and CDR2 YSLEER. This CDR3 contains 15 residues. CDR3: CASSQGGGGTGELFF. DNA of the CDR3: TGCGCCAGCAGCCAAGGAGGCGGGGGCACCGGGGAGCTGTTTTTT.

The J gene is TRBJ1-4, the V gene TRBV19, with D maybe TRBD1 (6 bases). Germline assignment: CDR1 LNHDA and CDR2 SQIVND (reference sequence). The CDR3 length is 15 residues. V dropped 4 bases and J dropped 3 bases, with 12 bases sitting between them. CDR3 protein: CASSTRGIANEKLFF. The CDR3 nucleotides read TGTGCCAGTAGTACTAGGGGGATCGCTAATGAAAAACTGTTTTTT. The entire variable domain, with the rest obtained from reference TRBV19 and TRBJ1-4, is as follows: DGGITQSPKYLFRKEGQNVTLSCEQNLNHDAMYWYRQDPGQGLRLIYYSQIVNDFQKGDIAEGYSVSREKKESFPLTVTSAQKNPTAFYLCASSTRGIANEKLFFGSGTQLSVL.

The V call is TRBV6-2 or TRBV6-3, the J call TRBJ1-4; TRBD1 is a possible D gene (5 bases). Between the trimmed V and J ends, which lost 6 bases and 0 bases, there was a span of 20 bases. CDR1 and CDR2 from the germline V gene are MNHEY and SVGEGT. This CDR3 contains 18 residues. CDR3 sequence reads: CASSPGGEILPTNEKLFF. In DNA, the CDR3 is TGTGCCAGCAGCCCCGGAGGGGAAATCCTTCCAACTAATGAAAAACTGTTTTTT.

V is TRBV7-9 and J is TRBJ2-1; maybe TRBD2 (6 bases). Trimming removed 3 bases from V and 4 bases from J, with 13 bases in between. This CDR3 comprises 15 residues. Germline CDR1 SEHNR, CDR2 FQNEAQ (reference sequence). Written as DNA, the CDR3 is TGTGCCAGCAGCTTTGACGGGGGACTGTACAATGAGCAGTTCTTC. Its protein is CASSFDGGLYNEQFF.

This sequence joins TRBV28 and TRBJ1-4; 8 positions agree with TRBD1. V was pared by 8 bases and J by 4 bases, with 6 bases of the junction left unmatched. CDR3 size: 14 residues. Germline loops: CDR1 MDHEN, CDR2 SYDVKM. The CDR3 DNA is TGTGCCAGCTTTCCGGGACAGGTTAATGAAAAACTGTTTTTT. This gives the protein CASFPGQVNEKLFF.

This clone was seen a single time. The J gene is TRBJ2-7, the V gene TRBV5-4; 12 bases map to TRBD2. CDR3 length: 16 residues. From germline, CDR1 is SGHNT and CDR2 YYREEE (reference sequence). Trimming took 4 bases from V and 4 from J; bases not matched to a gene: 9. The CDR3 loop reads CASSPRLAGAQYEQYF. DNA for the CDR3: TGTGCCAGCAGCCCGAGACTAGCGGGGGCCCAATACGAGCAGTACTTC.

The V and J genes are TRBV11-2 and TRBJ2-7; perhaps TRBD1 as D (6 bases). This CDR3 spans 15 amino acids. Germline V gives CDR1 SGHAT, CDR2 FQNNGV. V was clipped by 4 bases and J by 0 bases, with 13 bases between them. CDR3 DNA: TGTGCCAGCAGCTCCCGGGACACGAGCTCCTACGAGCAGTACTTC. Translation gives CASSSRDTSSYEQYF.

The V and J genes are TRBV19 and TRBJ2-7; the match to TRBD2 covers 9 bases. V lost 6 bases, J lost 1 base, and 4 bases stayed unmatched. CDR1 LNHDA and CDR2 SQIVND come from the germline V gene (reference sequence). The CDR3 is 14 amino acids. The CDR3 sequence: CASRASGASYEQYF. The CDR3 DNA follows: TGTGCCAGTAGGGCTAGCGGGGCTTCCTACGAGCAGTACTTC.

As regards this clone: Here the CDR3 omits its conserved ending phenylalanine or tryptophan, so a read error is the likely source. The DNA is left out, because the CDR3 cannot be placed on it with certainty; the CDR3 is given as TCRdb lists it. CDR3 amino acids: CASGLDGAG. The chain links TRBV28 to TRBJ1-4. The CDR3 is 9 amino acids long, termini counted. Looked up from germline, CDR1 is MDHEN and CDR2 is SYDVKM.

The V call is TRBV6-5, the J call TRBJ1-1; no clear D. Trimming pared 6 bases from V and 1 base from J, leaving 6 bases between. This CDR3 comprises 12 residues. Looked up from germline, CDR1 is MNHEY and CDR2 is SVGAGI. DNA for the CDR3: TGTGCCAGCAGGCTGGCGAACACTGAAGCTTTCTTT. Encoded protein: CASRLANTEAFF.

The chain recombines TRBV6-2 or TRBV6-3 with TRBJ1-2; 7 bases are shared with TRBD1. With 6 bases clipped from V and 8 bases from J, the junction kept 0 bases outside the gene matches. CDR1 and CDR2 (germline): MNHEY, SVGEGT. The CDR3 covers 10 residues. CDR3 region: CASSRGGYTF. The DNA of the CDR3 is TGTGCCAGCAGCAGGGGGGGCTACACCTTC.

V usage is TRBV28 and J usage is TRBJ1-2; D might be TRBD1 (5 bases). CDR1 MDHEN and CDR2 SYDVKM come from the germline V gene. CDR3 length equals 14 residues. Trimming left V 5 bases short and J 8 bases short, with 18 bases between. This CDR3 is CASSALEGLRGYTF. Written as DNA, the CDR3 is TGTGCCAGCAGTGCCTTGGAGGGGCTGAGGGGCTACACCTTC.

This sequence joins TRBV10-3 and TRBJ2-4, with TRBD2 as a possible D gene (6 bases). The CDR3 is made up of 17 amino acids. The germline V gene has CDR1 ENHRY and CDR2 SYGVKD. The V end was cut by 0 bases, the J end by 2 bases, with 14 bases between. The DNA for the CDR3 is TGTGCCATCAGTGAGTCTGGGGGGTGGGATACCAAAAACATTCAGTACTTC. As protein: CAISESGGWDTKNIQYF.

V and J are TRBV20-1 and TRBJ2-7; TRBD1 matches 7 bases. This CDR3 has 14 amino acids. Trimming took 3 bases from V and 2 from J; bases not matched to a gene: 7. Germline V gene sequence: CDR1 DFQATT, CDR2 SNEGSKA (reference sequence). CDR3 nucleotides: TGCAGTGCTAGTTCTGGACAGGTGGCCTACGAGCAGTACTTC. This translates into CSASSGQVAYEQYF.

V is TRBV7-2 and J is TRBJ2-7, with D unclear. Trimming pared 2 bases from V and 3 bases from J, leaving 5 bases between. Germline CDR1 reads SGHTA; CDR2 reads FQGNSA. The CDR3 sequence is 12 residues long. In DNA, the CDR3 is TGTGCCAGCAGCTTAAGAGGCTACGAGCAGTACTTC. Translating it yields CASSLRGYEQYF.

CDR3 sequence: CASSYSIGGTYNEQFF. The CDR3 nucleotides are TGTGCCAGCAGTTACTCGATCGGGGGGACGTACAATGAGCAGTTCTTC. The V call is TRBV6-6, the J call TRBJ2-1, with 7 bases that match TRBD2. Germline values: CDR1 MNHNY, CDR2 SVGAGI (reference sequence). Unmatched junction bases numbered 6, after V lost 0 bases and J lost 4 bases. This CDR3 region has 16 residues.

The CDR3 DNA is TGCGCCAGCAGCCCAGGACTAGATGACAATGAGCAGTTCTTC. Residues: CASSPGLDDNEQFF. The J gene is TRBJ2-1, the V gene TRBV4-3; 7 nucleotides line up with TRBD2. Germline CDR1 reads LGHNA; CDR2 reads YSLEER. Trimming cost V 4 bases and J 5 bases; bases outside gene matches: 5. The CDR3 has 14 amino acids.

V is TRBV4-3 and J is TRBJ2-1; TRBD2 might be the D (6 bases). Germline assignment: CDR1 LGHNA and CDR2 YSLEER. This CDR3 has 15 amino acids. V was cut by 5 bases and J by 3 bases, with 14 bases left in between. CDR3 sequence reads: CASSWERVDYNEQFF. The CDR3 DNA sequence: TGCGCCAGCAGCTGGGAGCGGGTCGACTACAATGAGCAGTTCTTC.

In this sample, this clone turned up once. The CDR3 loop is CASSLGTSGGSTDTQYF. The DNA of the CDR3 is TGTGCCAGCAGCTTAGGCACTAGCGGGGGGAGCACAGATACGCAGTATTTT. The chain recombines TRBV7-9 with TRBJ2-3; 12 bases match TRBD2. The V gene's germline CDR1 is SEHNR and CDR2 FQNEAQ (reference sequence). This CDR3 has 17 residues. V was pared by 1 base and J by 0 bases, with 2 bases of the junction left unmatched.

V and J are TRBV25-1 and TRBJ1-1; 7 positions agree with TRBD1. V shed 7 bases, J shed 3 bases, and the junction held 5 bases outside the gene matches. Germline V CDR1 and CDR2: MGHDK, SYGVNS. CDR3 length equals 13 residues. As DNA, the CDR3 is TGTGCCAGCACCCCAGGGGGTCACACTGAAGCTTTCTTT. This translates into CASTPGGHTEAFF. Combining the CDR3 with reference TRBV25-1 and TRBJ1-1 gives the whole variable domain EADIYQTPRYLVIGTGKKITLECSQTMGHDKMYWYQQDPGMELHLIHYSYGVNSTEKGDLSSESTVSRIRTEHFPLTLESARPSHTSQYLCASTPGGHTEAFFGQGTRLTVV.

The V gene is TRBV7-2, the J gene TRBJ2-7, with D possibly matching TRBD1 (8 bases). Germline V gives CDR1 SGHTA, CDR2 FQGNSA. The CDR3 is 15 amino acids. V was shortened by 1 base and J by 4 bases, with 14 bases between the two germline ends. The CDR3 sequence is CASSLGTGRVYEQYF. The CDR3 nucleotides are TGTGCCAGCAGCTTAGGGACAGGGAGGGTTTACGAGCAGTACTTC.

The V gene is TRBV5-8, the J gene TRBJ2-4; unclear D gene. V lost 1 base to trimming and J lost 0 bases, with 14 bases between them. Germline-derived CDR1 and CDR2 are SGHTS and YDEGEE. The CDR3 sequence is 17 residues long. The CDR3 nucleotides read TGTGCCAGCAGCTTGTATAATACGGAGCAAGCCAAAAACATTCAGTACTTC. Translating it yields CASSLYNTEQAKNIQYF. The full variable domain, rest sourced from reference TRBV5-8 and TRBJ2-4, is EAGVTQSPTHLIKTRGQQATLRCSPISGHTSVYWYQQALGLGLQFLLWYDEGEERNRGNFPPRFSGRQFPNYSSELNVNALELEDSALYLCASSLYNTEQAKNIQYFGAGTRLSVL.

V usage is TRBV14 and J usage is TRBJ1-1; no reliable D call. The CDR3 has 13 residues. Germline loops: CDR1 SGHDN, CDR2 FVKESK. V lost 0 bases, J lost 3 bases, and 5 bases lay in between. The CDR3 region has the DNA TGTGCCAGCAGCCAAGAGTATTACACTGAAGCTTTCTTT. It codes for CASSQEYYTEAFF.

CDR3 in DNA: TGTGCCAGCAGCTTAGACGGGGGGCTAACCGGGGAGCTGTTTTTT. This sequence encodes CASSLDGGLTGELFF. This chain uses TRBV4-2 with TRBJ2-2, with a tentative D call TRBD2 (7 bases). There are 15 residues in the CDR3. The germline CDR1 and CDR2 sequences are LGHNA and YNFKEQ. V lost 5 bases to trimming and J lost 5 bases, with 15 bases between them.

The chain couples TRBV28 to TRBJ1-1; D is ambiguous. The CDR3 covers 12 residues. Between the trimmed V and J ends, which lost 2 bases and 8 bases, there was a span of 9 bases. CDR1 and CDR2 from the germline V gene are MDHEN and SYDVKM. CDR3 protein: CASSLETEEAFF. CDR3 sequence (DNA): TGTGCCAGCAGTTTAGAAACAGAGGAAGCTTTCTTT.

The CDR3 DNA sequence: TGTGCCAGCAGCTTAGCGGGGACAGGGTACGAGCAGTACTTC. Encoded protein: CASSLAGTGYEQYF. J is TRBJ2-7 and V is TRBV7-9, with TRBD1 matching over 9 bases. The CDR3 length is 14 residues. With 0 bases clipped from V and 4 bases from J, the junction kept 1 base outside the gene matches. The germline CDR1 and CDR2 sequences are SEHNR and FQNEAQ (reference sequence).

The chain has TRBV27 and TRBJ2-3; no firm D call. V was clipped by 5 bases and J by 6 bases, with 15 bases between them. The CDR3 contains 14 residues. Looked up from germline, CDR1 is MNHEY and CDR2 is SMNVEV (reference sequence). Here the CDR3 reads CASSPIDSPDTQYF. The CDR3 DNA sequence: TGTGCCAGCAGTCCAATAGATTCCCCGGATACGCAGTATTTT.

The chain links TRBV9 to TRBJ1-6; TRBD1 matches 8 bases. The CDR3 is 14 amino acids. Germline CDR1 SGDLS, CDR2 YYNGEE. The V and J ends lost 0 bases and 10 bases, in that order; junction bases with no gene match: 3. DNA of the CDR3: TGTGCCAGCAGCGTAGAACAGGGGGTATCACCCCTCCACTTT. It is translated as CASSVEQGVSPLHF.